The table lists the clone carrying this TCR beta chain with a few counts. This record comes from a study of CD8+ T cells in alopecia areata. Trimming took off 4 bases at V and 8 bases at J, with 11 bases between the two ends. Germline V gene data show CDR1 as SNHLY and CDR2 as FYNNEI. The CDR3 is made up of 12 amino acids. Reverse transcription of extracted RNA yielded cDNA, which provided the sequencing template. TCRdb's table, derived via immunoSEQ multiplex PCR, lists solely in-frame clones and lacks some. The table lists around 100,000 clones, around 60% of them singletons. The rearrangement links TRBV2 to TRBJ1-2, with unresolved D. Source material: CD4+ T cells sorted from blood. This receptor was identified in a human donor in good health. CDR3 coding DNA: TGTGCCAGCAGTGGGGCAGTCGCGGGCTACACCTTC. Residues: CASSGAVAGYTF.